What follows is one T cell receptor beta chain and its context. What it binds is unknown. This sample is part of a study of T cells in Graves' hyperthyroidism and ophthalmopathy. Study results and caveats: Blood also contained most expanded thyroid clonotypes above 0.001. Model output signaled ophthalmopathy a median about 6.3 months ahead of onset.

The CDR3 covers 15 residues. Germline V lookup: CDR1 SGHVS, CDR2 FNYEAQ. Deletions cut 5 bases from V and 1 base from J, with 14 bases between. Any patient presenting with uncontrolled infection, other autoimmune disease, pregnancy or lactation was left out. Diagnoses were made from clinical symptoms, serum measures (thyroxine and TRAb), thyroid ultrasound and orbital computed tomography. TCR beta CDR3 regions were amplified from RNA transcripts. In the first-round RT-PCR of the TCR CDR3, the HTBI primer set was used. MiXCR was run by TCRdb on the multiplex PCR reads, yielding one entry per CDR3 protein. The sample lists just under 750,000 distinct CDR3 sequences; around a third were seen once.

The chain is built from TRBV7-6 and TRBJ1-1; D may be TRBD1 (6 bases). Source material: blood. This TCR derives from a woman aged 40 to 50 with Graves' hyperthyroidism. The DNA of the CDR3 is TGTGCCAGCAGCGGGCGGACAGCTCAGAACACTGAAGCTTTCTTT. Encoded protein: CASSGRTAQNTEAFF. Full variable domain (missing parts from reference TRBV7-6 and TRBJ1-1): GAGVSQSPRYKVTKRGQDVALRCDPISGHVSLYWYRQALGQGPEFLTYFNYEAQQDKSGLPNDRFSAERPEGSISTLTIQRTEQRDSAMYRCASSGRTAQNTEAFFGQGTRLTVV.